Below are 29 T cell receptor beta chains sequenced from a single sample in a study of blood T cell repertoires in COVID-19. Profiling relied on immunoSEQ multiplex PCR, and the TCRdb table lists in-frame clones only, not all of them. This sample has about 280,000 clones, with roughly 87% found just once. The sample taken for sequencing was peripheral blood. Receptors were obtained from a human donor in a cohort sampled during active COVID-19.

The genes are TRBV10-3 and TRBJ1-3; the D is unclear. The V end was cut by 10 bases, the J end by 0 bases, with 13 bases between. The CDR3 runs to 14 residues. From germline, CDR1 is ENHRY and CDR2 SYGVKD. The CDR3: CATLAAGSGNTIYF. The CDR3 DNA follows: TGTGCCACCCTAGCGGCAGGCTCTGGAAACACCATATATTTT.

In nucleotides, the CDR3 is TGTGCCAGCAGCTTACTGTCGACTGAAGCTTTCTTT. Encoded protein: CASSLLSTEAFF. The chain has TRBV7-2 and TRBJ1-1; D unclear. V lost 2 bases and J 5 bases, leaving 6 bases between the germline ends. Germline V gene lookup returns CDR1 SGHTA and CDR2 FQGNSA. The CDR3 is made up of 12 amino acids. The full variable domain, completed using reference TRBV7-2 and TRBJ1-1, is GAGVSQSPSNKVTEKGKDVELRCDPISGHTALYWYRQSLGQGLEFLIYFQGNSAPDKSGLPSDRFSAERTGGSVSTLTIQRTQQEDSAVYLCASSLLSTEAFFGQGTRLTVV.

This clone has more than one count but fewer than ten. V usage is TRBV19 and J usage is TRBJ1-5; 12 positions match TRBD1. CDR1 and CDR2 from the germline V gene are LNHDA and SQIVND (reference sequence). The trim removed 10 bases at V and 0 bases at J, leaving 7 bases unmatched. The CDR3 is 16 residues long. The CDR3 region is CAIGGQGAYSNQPQHF. The CDR3 DNA sequence: TGTGCCATCGGGGGACAGGGGGCATATAGCAATCAGCCCCAGCATTTT.

V usage is TRBV7-9 and J usage is TRBJ1-2; 9 nucleotides line up with TRBD1. V gave up 5 bases and J gave up 6 bases; unmatched junction bases: 1. In germline, CDR1 is SEHNR, CDR2 FQNEAQ (reference sequence). The CDR3 runs to 12 residues. The CDR3 nucleotides are TGTGCCAGCAGCAGGGACAGGGATGGCTACACCTTC. Protein product: CASSRDRDGYTF.

The chain employs TRBV27 and TRBJ2-5; D is undetermined. This CDR3 is built from 13 residues. Germline CDR1 reads MNHEY; CDR2 reads SMNVEV (reference sequence). V gave up 5 bases and J gave up 2 bases, with 9 bases separating them. The CDR3 sequence: CASSDDWQETQYF. The DNA of the CDR3 is TGTGCCAGCAGTGACGACTGGCAAGAGACCCAGTACTTC.

The chain uses TRBV30 and TRBJ2-1, with D perhaps TRBD2 (5 bases). Trimming shortened V by 2 bases and J by 7 bases, and 9 bases separated the two germline ends. In germline, CDR1 is GTSNPN, CDR2 SVGIG (reference sequence). The CDR3 has 12 residues. CDR3 sequence reads: CAWSPTRNEQFF. The CDR3 DNA is TGTGCCTGGAGTCCAACTAGGAATGAGCAGTTCTTC.

This clone was observed a handful of times. The chain joins TRBV29-1 to TRBJ1-2; 10 bases align to TRBD1. Germline V gene lookup returns CDR1 SQVTM and CDR2 ANQGSEA. This CDR3 has 13 amino acids. J was trimmed by 7 bases and V by 6 bases; bases with no gene match: 8. Written as DNA, the CDR3 is TGCAGCGTGGGGACAGGGGCTTCGTCTGGCTACACCTTC. Protein: CSVGTGASSGYTF.

J is TRBJ2-1 and V is TRBV5-4, with TRBD2 identical over 7 bases. Germline V gene sequence: CDR1 SGHNT, CDR2 YYREEE (reference sequence). V gave up 3 bases and J gave up 1 base; unmatched junction bases: 7. The CDR3 has 16 amino acids. CDR3 in amino acids: CASSSFGGGSYNEQFF. Written as DNA, the CDR3 is TGTGCCAGCAGCTCCTTTGGGGGAGGGTCCTACAATGAGCAGTTCTTC. The full variable domain, completed using reference TRBV5-4 and TRBJ2-1, is ETGVTQSPTHLIKTRGQQVTLRCSSQSGHNTVSWYQQALGQGPQFIFQYYREEENGRGNFPPRFSGLQFPNYSSELNVNALELDDSALYLCASSSFGGGSYNEQFFGPGTRLTVL.

This chain connects TRBV2 to TRBJ2-2, with D unresolved. Trimming took 4 bases from V and 6 from J, leaving 12 bases between them. The CDR3 covers 14 residues. The germline V gene has CDR1 SNHLY and CDR2 FYNNEI. The CDR3 is CASSGSRSAGELFF. The DNA for the CDR3 is TGTGCCAGCAGTGGTTCTAGGTCGGCCGGGGAGCTGTTTTTT.

This clone appeared a single time. V gene TRBV27 combines with J gene TRBJ2-1; maybe TRBD2 (6 bases). V was cut by 1 base and J by 2 bases, with 9 bases left in between. The length of the CDR3 is 15 residues. Per germline, CDR1 MNHEY and CDR2 SMNVEV (reference sequence). The CDR3 nucleotides are TGTGCCAGCAGTTTATTCGCTAGCGCCTACAATGAGCAGTTCTTC. It translates to CASSLFASAYNEQFF.

The table lists this clone with a count of one. The chain has TRBV5-1 and TRBJ1-1; D ambiguous. CDR1 and CDR2 from the germline V gene are SGHRS and YFSETQ. The CDR3 has 15 residues. The ends were cut back, 0 bases at V and 1 base at J, with 10 bases in the middle. CDR3 DNA sequence: TGCGCCAGCAGCTTGGGGGCTACAAGGAACACTGAAGCTTTCTTT. Translating gives CASSLGATRNTEAFF.

The V gene is TRBV11-2, the J gene TRBJ2-1, with D perhaps matching TRBD2 (6 bases). This CDR3 region has 15 residues. V lost 0 bases and J lost 1, with 7 bases in between. Germline CDR1 is SGHAT and CDR2 is FQNNGV. The CDR3 sequence: CASSLEGGSYNEQFF. The CDR3 coding sequence is TGTGCCAGCAGCTTAGAGGGAGGATCCTACAATGAGCAGTTCTTC.

This clone has more than one count but fewer than ten. The gene calls are TRBV4-2 and TRBJ2-4, with 15 bases aligning to TRBD2. Germline V lookup: CDR1 LGHNA, CDR2 YNFKEQ. The CDR3 has 17 residues. V was pared by 1 base and J by 9 bases, with 7 bases of the junction left unmatched. This CDR3 is CASSQAGTSGRRGIQYF. CDR3 coding DNA: TGTGCCAGCAGCCAAGCCGGGACTAGCGGGAGGAGAGGCATTCAGTACTTC.

This chain joins TRBV28 and TRBJ1-1; TRBD1 might be the D (5 bases). Germline values: CDR1 MDHEN, CDR2 SYDVKM. Trimming left V 7 bases short and J 4 bases short, with 10 bases between. The CDR3 is 12 residues long. CDR3 in amino acids: CASISRGTEAFF. The CDR3, as DNA: TGTGCCAGCATCTCTAGGGGCACTGAAGCTTTCTTT.

The chain combines TRBV29-1 with TRBJ1-2; tentatively, D is TRBD1 (6 bases). This CDR3 has 15 amino acids. The germline gives CDR1 SQVTM, CDR2 ANQGSEA. Trimming took 6 bases from V and 6 from J, leaving 23 bases between them. CDR3 nucleotides: TGCAGCGTGGGACAAATCCTGCTGCATCGGGATGGCTACACCTTC. It specifies CSVGQILLHRDGYTF.

This sequence joins TRBV7-3 and TRBJ2-2, with 8 bases that match TRBD1. The V and J ends lost 2 bases and 4 bases, in that order; junction bases with no gene match: 3. Per the germline V gene, CDR1 is SGHTA and CDR2 is FQGTGA. The CDR3 sequence is 15 residues long. The CDR3 is CASSLQGAGTGELFF. As DNA, the CDR3 is TGTGCCAGCAGCTTACAGGGGGCGGGCACCGGGGAGCTGTTTTTT.

The chain carries TRBV12-3 or TRBV12-4 and TRBJ1-4; TRBD1 aligns across 11 bases. J gave up 6 bases and V 8 bases, and 2 bases lay outside the gene matches. CDR3 length: 13 amino acids. CDR3 protein: CASAGQGDEKLFF. DNA of the CDR3: TGTGCCAGCGCGGGACAGGGGGATGAAAAACTGTTTTTT.

The chain carries TRBV10-3 and TRBJ2-7; D might be TRBD2 (6 bases). The CDR3 length is 13 residues. Germline-derived CDR1 and CDR2 are ENHRY and SYGVKD. V was trimmed by 5 bases and J by 7 bases, leaving 15 bases between them. The CDR3 DNA reads TGTGCCATCAGTCCTCGACCTCGGGAGGAGCAGTACTTC. The encoded protein is CAISPRPREEQYF.

The chain employs TRBV16 and TRBJ2-3, with TRBD2 identical over 8 bases. With 0 bases clipped from V and 6 bases from J, the junction kept 8 bases outside the gene matches. The germline V gene has CDR1 KGHSY and CDR2 FQNENV. This CDR3 has 16 amino acids. The DNA for the CDR3 is TGTGCCAGCAGCCAATCAAGCGGGAGTGGTGTTGATACGCAGTATTTT. It translates to CASSQSSGSGVDTQYF.

V usage is TRBV6-4 and J usage is TRBJ1-5; 7 bases line up with TRBD1. The CDR3 has 13 residues. Germline CDR1 MRHNA, CDR2 SNTAGT. After removal of 9 bases from V and 2 bases from J, the junction contained 4 bases not matched to a gene. The CDR3, as DNA: TGTGCCAGGACAGGGCTGGGCAATCAGCCCCAGCATTTT. Translating it yields CARTGLGNQPQHF.

This rearrangement joins TRBV29-1 to TRBJ2-7, with TRBD1 identical over 9 bases. Germline loops: CDR1 SQVTM, CDR2 ANQGSEA. Germline trimming cut 4 bases from V and 5 bases from J; bases unmatched to any gene: 6. This CDR3 contains 13 residues. CDR3 protein: CSVVGTGFNEQYF. The DNA for the CDR3 is TGCAGCGTTGTCGGGACAGGGTTTAACGAGCAGTACTTC.

The chain combines TRBV6-6 with TRBJ1-5; 7 bases map to TRBD1. Losses at the gene ends were 5 bases for V and 4 bases for J; bases not matched to a gene: 8. The CDR3 is made up of 15 amino acids. Per germline, CDR1 MNHNY and CDR2 SVGAGI (reference sequence). The CDR3 DNA reads as TGTGCCAGCAGTCCCGGGGACAGTTTAAATCAGCCCCAGCATTTT. Protein sequence: CASSPGDSLNQPQHF.

In this sample, this clone turned up once. The chain uses TRBV28 and TRBJ2-1; 8 nucleotides align to TRBD1. CDR1 is MDHEN, CDR2 SYDVKM, per germline. The CDR3 length is 15 residues. The ends lost 7 bases at V and 6 bases at J; junction bases unmatched: 11. The CDR3 DNA sequence: TGTGCCAGCAAACTGGACAGGGTTCGTCTCAATGAGCAGTTCTTC. Its translation: CASKLDRVRLNEQFF.

This clone was seen once. The V gene is TRBV30, the J gene TRBJ1-2; D is undetermined. CDR1 is GTSNPN, CDR2 SVGIG, per germline (reference sequence). This CDR3 has 13 amino acids. The ends were cut back, 0 bases at V and 7 bases at J, with 12 bases in the middle. CDR3 nucleotide sequence: TGTGCCTGGAGTGTCTCCCCTGCGGGTGGCTACACCTTC. Its protein is CAWSVSPAGGYTF. Combining the CDR3 with reference TRBV30 and TRBJ1-2 gives the whole variable domain SQTIHQWPATLVQPVGSPLSLECTVEGTSNPNLYWYRQAAGRGLQLLFYSVGIGQISSEVPQNLSASRPQDRQFILSSKKLLLSDSGFYLCAWSVSPAGGYTFGSGTRLTVV.

This rearrangement joins TRBV7-9 to TRBJ2-1; 7 bases map to TRBD2. J was trimmed by 9 bases and V by 3 bases; bases with no gene match: 8. This CDR3 has 14 amino acids. Germline V gene data show CDR1 as SEHNR and CDR2 as FQNEAQ (reference sequence). The CDR3 spells CASSFKGAGSEQFF. CDR3 DNA: TGTGCCAGCAGCTTCAAAGGAGCGGGGAGTGAGCAGTTCTTC.

A remark on this clone: A read error may produce the germline difference seen at one junction end. The V gene is TRBV4-3, the J gene TRBJ2-5; 10 bases agree with TRBD2. The CDR3 is 16 amino acids. Germline CDR1 is LGHNA and CDR2 is YSLEER. CDR3 nucleotides: TGCGCCAGCAGTCAAGGACTAGCGGCCAACCAAGAGACCCAGTACTTC. Translation gives CASSQGLAANQETQYF.

This clone was observed once. This chain links TRBV6-5 with TRBJ2-7; unclear D gene. CDR1 and CDR2 (germline): MNHEY, SVGAGI. V lost 5 bases to trimming and J lost 3 bases, with 11 bases between them. The CDR3 loop spans 13 amino acids. For the CDR3, the DNA is TGTGCCAGCAGTCAGACTGTAAACTACGAGCAGTACTTC. It specifies CASSQTVNYEQYF.

The genes are TRBV29-1 and TRBJ2-1; maybe TRBD2 (6 bases). Trimming stripped 7 bases from V and 8 bases from J, with 12 bases between. The CDR3 is 11 amino acids. CDR1 is SQVTM and CDR2 is ANQGSEA in the germline V gene. CDR3 in amino acids: CSAEGGDEQFF. Here the CDR3 DNA reads TGCAGCGCAGAAGGCGGGGATGAGCAGTTCTTC.

V gene TRBV27 combines with J gene TRBJ2-7; 8 positions match TRBD2. The CDR3 is 16 amino acids. With V trimmed by 5 bases and J by 3 bases, 12 bases remained unmatched. Germline V CDR1 and CDR2: MNHEY, SMNVEV (reference sequence). CDR3 sequence: CASSPWTTSGHYEQYF. CDR3 sequence (DNA): TGTGCCAGCAGTCCCTGGACAACTAGCGGACACTACGAGCAGTACTTC.